The 22 T cell receptor beta chains reported below all come from one sample, sequenced in a study of blood T cell repertoires in COVID-19 (dated by TCRdb to the early 2020s). The library was built by means of the immunoSEQ multiplex PCR assay. TCRdb carries this immuneACCESS record with in-frame sequences only. Its versions omit some clonotypes, under half of them owing to an unresolved V gene in the studies checked, with the rest unexplained. The sample has about 80,000 clones on record, 70% to 80% of them singletons. Of the sample, about 15% falls within the top ten clones. Material: peripheral blood. Receptor source: a man aged 65 to 79 with active or convalescent COVID-19.

The chain is built from TRBV6-2 or TRBV6-3 and TRBJ2-5; 10 positions match TRBD1. With V trimmed by 0 bases and J by 3 bases, 4 bases remained unmatched. Looked up from germline, CDR1 is MNHEY and CDR2 is SVGEGT. This CDR3 region has 16 residues. The CDR3 region has the DNA TGTGCCAGCAGTTACTCGAAAGGGACAGGGGAAGAGACCCAGTACTTC. Translated, it gives CASSYSKGTGEETQYF.

The CDR3 region has the DNA TGTGCCAGTAGTATCCGGCTAGCCGGGGACACCGGGGAGCTGTTTTTT. Protein sequence: CASSIRLAGDTGELFF. The chain links TRBV19 to TRBJ2-2; a weak D match, TRBD2 (5 bases). Germline V lookup: CDR1 LNHDA, CDR2 SQIVND (reference sequence). There are 16 residues in the CDR3. Between the trimmed V and J ends, which lost 3 bases and 3 bases, there was a span of 14 bases.

The chain carries TRBV5-4 and TRBJ2-1; D remains unclear. Germline V lookup: CDR1 SGHNT, CDR2 YYREEE (reference sequence). This CDR3 is 14 amino acids long. V was cut by 1 base and J by 5 bases, with 10 bases left in between. CDR3 region: CASSLTDSNNEQFF. DNA for the CDR3: TGTGCCAGCAGCTTGACAGATTCTAACAATGAGCAGTTCTTC.

The genes are TRBV6-5 and TRBJ2-7; D uncertain. The CDR3 is 13 residues long. The V end lost 0 bases, the J end lost 6 bases, and 9 bases lay between the germline ends. Germline values: CDR1 MNHEY, CDR2 SVGAGI. The CDR3 region has the DNA TGTGCCAGCAGTTACTCCCTTTACTCCGAGCAGTACTTC. Amino acid sequence: CASSYSLYSEQYF.

This sequence joins TRBV6-5 and TRBJ1-5; 7 bases are shared with TRBD1. This CDR3 comprises 13 residues. Germline V gene lookup returns CDR1 MNHEY and CDR2 SVGAGI. Losses at the gene ends were 8 bases for V and 5 bases for J; bases not matched to a gene: 6. Here the CDR3 reads CASAGQADQPQHF. The CDR3 bases are TGTGCCAGCGCCGGACAGGCCGATCAGCCCCAGCATTTT.

The rearrangement joins TRBV6-1 to TRBJ1-1; weak D call: TRBD1 (5 bases). The CDR3 length is 12 residues. Trimming left V 6 bases short and J 6 bases short, with 11 bases between. CDR1 MNHNS and CDR2 SASEGT come from the germline V gene. This CDR3 is CASSRDSAEAFF. The CDR3 DNA sequence: TGTGCCAGCAGCAGAGACAGTGCTGAAGCTTTCTTT.

The genes are TRBV25-1 and TRBJ1-4, with D tentatively TRBD1 (5 bases). This CDR3 comprises 15 residues. Germline V gives CDR1 MGHDK, CDR2 SYGVNS. V lost 4 bases, J lost 0 bases, and 9 bases lay in between. The CDR3 sequence is CASSGTGTTNEKLFF. The CDR3 DNA follows: TGTGCCAGCAGTGGAACAGGCACAACTAATGAAAAACTGTTTTTT.

The chain employs TRBV9 and TRBJ1-4; TRBD1 might be the D (5 bases). The germline CDR1 and CDR2 sequences are SGDLS and YYNGEE. The CDR3 loop spans 14 amino acids. Trimming took 5 bases from V and 8 from J, leaving 16 bases between them. CDR3 bases: TGTGCCAGCAGTGCAGCCGACAGTCACGAAAAACTGTTTTTT. It specifies CASSAADSHEKLFF.

This clone has only a few counts. The chain combines TRBV12-3 or TRBV12-4 with TRBJ1-4; D call uncertain. V dropped 2 bases and J dropped 8 bases, with 6 bases sitting between them. CDR3 length: 12 residues. The CDR3 sequence is CASSLSGEKLFF. CDR3 bases: TGTGCCAGCAGTTTAAGTGGCGAAAAACTGTTTTTT.

The chain links TRBV27 to TRBJ1-3; no clear D gene. Germline loops: CDR1 MNHEY, CDR2 SMNVEV (reference sequence). The CDR3 loop spans 14 amino acids. The V and J ends lost 6 bases and 1 base respectively, with 10 bases between them. In DNA form, the CDR3 reads TGTGCCAGCAGCCCTGAGTGGTCTGGAAACACCATATATTTT. This translates into CASSPEWSGNTIYF.

J is TRBJ1-5 and V is TRBV28, with a tentative D call TRBD1 (6 bases). In germline, CDR1 is MDHEN, CDR2 SYDVKM. Trimming stripped 6 bases from V and 3 bases from J, with 12 bases between. The CDR3 is made up of 14 amino acids. In DNA form, the CDR3 reads TGTGCCAGCAGCGACGGACAGCCCAATCAGCCCCAGCATTTT. Its translation is CASSDGQPNQPQHF.

The chain uses TRBV28 and TRBJ1-3; 8 nucleotides line up with TRBD1. V shed 6 bases and J 4 bases; nucleotides not matched to a gene: 5. Germline V gene sequence: CDR1 MDHEN, CDR2 SYDVKM. CDR3 length: 14 residues. The CDR3 nucleotides are TGTGCCAGCAGCGCGACAGGGGCGGGAAACACCATATATTTT. This sequence encodes CASSATGAGNTIYF.

V usage is TRBV30 and J usage is TRBJ1-2; 7 positions agree with TRBD1. The CDR3 totals 13 residues. The V gene's germline CDR1 is GTSNPN and CDR2 SVGIG (reference sequence). V dropped 6 bases and J dropped 4; count of bases not matched to a gene: 8. CDR3 protein: CACREGAIYGYTF. CDR3 sequence (DNA): TGTGCCTGTCGAGAGGGGGCGATCTATGGCTACACCTTC. The complete variable domain, with remaining parts taken from reference TRBV30 and TRBJ1-2, reads SQTIHQWPATLVQPVGSPLSLECTVEGTSNPNLYWYRQAAGRGLQLLFYSVGIGQISSEVPQNLSASRPQDRQFILSSKKLLLSDSGFYLCACREGAIYGYTFGSGTRLTVV.

The CDR3 coding sequence is TGTGCCAGGCAGGGGGCCCCTTCCTACGAGCAGTACTTC. This codes for CARQGAPSYEQYF. The chain carries TRBV11-3 and TRBJ2-7; 8 bases map to TRBD1. CDR1 SGHNT and CDR2 YENEEA come from the germline V gene. The CDR3 runs 13 residues. J gave up 1 base and V 9 bases, and 5 bases lay outside the gene matches.

The gene calls are TRBV28 and TRBJ1-1; tentative D call: TRBD1 (6 bases). V gave up 5 bases and J gave up 5 bases, with 18 bases separating them. CDR1 and CDR2 (germline): MDHEN, SYDVKM. The CDR3 consists of 15 residues. The DNA of the CDR3 is TGTGCCAGCAGTGTACAGGGACACCCTAAAACTGAAGCTTTCTTT. Translation: CASSVQGHPKTEAFF. The full variable domain, with the rest looked up from reference TRBV28 and TRBJ1-1, is DVKVTQSSRYLVKRTGEKVFLECVQDMDHENMFWYRQDPGLGLRLIYFSYDVKMKEKGDIPEGYSVSREKKERFSLILESASTNQTSMYLCASSVQGHPKTEAFFGQGTRLTVV.

The chain recombines TRBV6-5 with TRBJ1-4; D is ambiguous. The CDR3 is made up of 13 amino acids. Germline lookup yields CDR1 MNHEY and CDR2 SVGAGI. V dropped 5 bases and J dropped 7 bases, with 11 bases sitting between them. The CDR3 sequence is CASSPREGEKLFF. The DNA of the CDR3 is TGTGCCAGCAGTCCCCGGGAGGGTGAAAAACTGTTTTTT.

This clone has a handful of counts. The sample holds other DNA sequences that translate to the same CDR3. The genes are TRBV28 and TRBJ1-4; no clear D gene. V shed 6 bases and J shed 5 bases, with 7 bases lying between them. This CDR3 has 12 amino acids. CDR1 is MDHEN, CDR2 SYDVKM, per germline. The CDR3 sequence: CASSGGNEKLFF. The CDR3 DNA reads as TGTGCCAGCAGCGGCGGAAATGAAAAACTGTTTTTT. The full variable domain, in which reference TRBV28 and TRBJ1-4 provide the parts outside the CDR3, is DVKVTQSSRYLVKRTGEKVFLECVQDMDHENMFWYRQDPGLGLRLIYFSYDVKMKEKGDIPEGYSVSREKKERFSLILESASTNQTSMYLCASSGGNEKLFFGSGTQLSVL.

The sample holds one count of this clone. The chain is built from TRBV14 and TRBJ1-2; the match to TRBD1 covers 7 bases. CDR1 is SGHDN and CDR2 is FVKESK in the germline V gene. The J segment lost 5 bases and the V segment lost 4 bases, leaving 7 bases of the junction unmatched. This CDR3 region has 14 residues. CDR3 nucleotides: TGTGCCAGCAGCCGGGACAGCAAGGGATATGGCTACACCTTC. Its translation: CASSRDSKGYGYTF.

This chain uses TRBV6-5 with TRBJ2-5, with D possibly matching TRBD1 (5 bases). Germline CDR1 and CDR2: MNHEY and SVGAGI. The CDR3 is made up of 14 amino acids. The V end lost 9 bases, the J end lost 5 bases, and 19 bases lay between the germline ends. The CDR3 nucleotides read TGTGCCAGGAATCGGGCACAGGCATGGGAGACCCAGTACTTC. As protein: CARNRAQAWETQYF.

The chain links TRBV28 to TRBJ2-7; 7 bases align to TRBD1. After removal of 6 bases from V and 5 bases from J, the junction contained 13 bases not matched to a gene. The CDR3 runs to 15 residues. The V gene's germline CDR1 is MDHEN and CDR2 SYDVKM. The CDR3 DNA reads TGTGCCAGCAGCCGTGGACAGGATCTTTCCAACGAGCAGTACTTC. Amino acid sequence: CASSRGQDLSNEQYF.

The rearrangement links TRBV2 to TRBJ1-3; no definite D call. CDR3 size: 13 residues. The ends were cut back, 10 bases at V and 3 bases at J, with 13 bases in the middle. CDR1 is SNHLY, CDR2 FYNNEI, per germline. The CDR3 is CATDTFVGNTIYF. In DNA form, the CDR3 reads TGTGCCACCGACACCTTCGTTGGAAACACCATATATTTT.

This sequence joins TRBV5-1 and TRBJ2-7; no definite D call. Germline V gene lookup returns CDR1 SGHRS and CDR2 YFSETQ. The CDR3 spans 13 residues. Trimming pared 0 bases from V and 3 bases from J, leaving 7 bases between. The CDR3 protein is CASSLEQIYEQYF. The CDR3 coding sequence is TGCGCCAGCAGCTTGGAGCAAATCTACGAGCAGTACTTC. The full variable domain, in which reference TRBV5-1 and TRBJ2-7 provide the parts outside the CDR3, is KAGVTQTPRYLIKTRGQQVTLSCSPISGHRSVSWYQQTPGQGLQFLFEYFSETQRNKGNFPGRFSGRQFSNSRSEMNVSTLELGDSALYLCASSLEQIYEQYFGPGTRLTVT.